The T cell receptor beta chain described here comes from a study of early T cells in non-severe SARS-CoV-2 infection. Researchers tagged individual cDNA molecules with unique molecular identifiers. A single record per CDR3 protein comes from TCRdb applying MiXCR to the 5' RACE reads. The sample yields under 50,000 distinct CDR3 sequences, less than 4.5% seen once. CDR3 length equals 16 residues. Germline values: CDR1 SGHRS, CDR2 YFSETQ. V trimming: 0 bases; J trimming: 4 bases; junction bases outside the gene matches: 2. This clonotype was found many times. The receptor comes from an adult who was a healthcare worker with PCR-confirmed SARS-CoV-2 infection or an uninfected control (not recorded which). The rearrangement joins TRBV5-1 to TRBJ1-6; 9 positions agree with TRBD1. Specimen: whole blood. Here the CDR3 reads CASSLDDRGYNSPLHF. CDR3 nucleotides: TGCGCCAGCAGCTTGGATGACAGGGGGTATAATTCACCCCTCCACTTT.